This T cell receptor beta chain is from a study of blood T cell repertoires in COVID-19 (dated by TCRdb to about 2020). Describing the broader study: Collaborator samples came from the United States, Italy and Spain and covered acute and convalescent phases of COVID-19. The prospective study material was composed of cDNA or gDNA derived from T cells, B-cell-depleted T cells, or PBMCs. Deeply sampled blood TCRbeta repertoires from subjects exposed to, actively infected with, or recovered from COVID-19 were included in the dataset. A freely available public database, intended as a resource for researchers studying the immune response to SARS-CoV-2, is where the repertoires were released. Samples were obtained from the ongoing ImmuneRACE study (first 160 participants) and from 1,200 or so subjects provided by 6 global collaborators. A de-identified subject ID, COVID-19 status, age in years and sex were almost always included in the sample metadata. Where HLA class I and class II types were available, the types were taken from metadata supplied by the sample provider, not from assay-based typing. What the study reported, not specific to this receptor: The amount of clinical and demographic metadata varied by source and participant and was provided uncurated.

The collaborating institutions used their own protocols to collect whole blood in K2EDTA tubes. Collaborator samples were shipped for TCRbeta analysis as frozen whole blood, isolated PBMCs, or DNA extracted from either sample type. Remarks on this clone: Its recognized antigen is unknown. Base qualities are not provided; no much larger clone lies one nucleotide away.

TCRbeta CDR3 regions were amplified from genomic DNA using the immunoSEQ Assay, a bias-controlled multiplex PCR. Per the source publication's procedure: Within the assay, amplification of reference gene primers was used to estimate how many nucleated cells each sample contained. To quantify the absolute abundance of each unique TCRbeta CDR3 rearrangement, sequence reads were collapsed and filtered. For each sample, productive Simpson clonality was calculated as the square root of Simpson's diversity index over productive rearrangements. Not all clones reach the TCRdb copy of this immuneACCESS table, which keeps in-frame sequences only. Checked studies attribute under half of the gap to unresolved V genes and leave the rest unexplained. The DNA was the basis for D and trimming; V, J and clone size are from that table. The sample table holds fewer than 50,000 clones, of which over 70% were seen once. The top ten clonotypes cover over 11% of the sample.

Trimming removed 3 bases from V and 4 bases from J; the gene matches leave 5 bases unexplained. From the germline V gene, CDR1 is SGHTA and CDR2 is FQGNSA. The CDR3 holds 16 amino acids from the cysteine to the phenylalanine. Of all the DNA, just the CDR3 is kept, 48 bases in frame from base 1. Sequenced material: peripheral blood. The sequence links TRBV7-2 to TRBJ2-3, with 12 bases in between that match TRBD2. The sequence was obtained from a human donor in a cohort sampled during active COVID-19. The CDR3 region: CASSFLAGGRADTQYF. The nucleotide sequence reads TGTGCCAGCAGCTTCCTAGCGGGAGGGCGGGCAGATACGCAGTATTTT.